These 11 T cell receptor beta chains originate from one sample sequenced in a study of blood T cell repertoires in COVID-19. Assay used: immunoSEQ multiplex PCR; TCRdb lists only in-frame clones, some missing. The table has 250,000 or so clones, 80% to 90% seen once; the top ten hold around 4%. Material for sequencing was peripheral blood. The receptor set was obtained from a man in his sixties with acute or convalescent COVID-19.

The chain combines TRBV19 with TRBJ2-7; 8 bases match TRBD2. In germline, CDR1 is LNHDA, CDR2 SQIVND (reference sequence). The junction had 4 bases not matched to a gene; V was cut back by 7 bases and J by 2 bases. The CDR3 has 13 residues. The CDR3, as DNA: TGTGCCAGTACAGCGGGAGAGGCCTACGAGCAGTACTTC. Its translation is CASTAGEAYEQYF.

The J gene is TRBJ1-2, the V gene TRBV4-3, with 8 nucleotides matching TRBD1. Germline V lookup: CDR1 LGHNA, CDR2 YSLEER. The CDR3 runs to 16 residues. V lost 2 bases, J lost 4 bases, and 9 bases stayed unmatched. CDR3 loop: CASSQQGQGRAYGYTF. DNA for the CDR3: TGCGCCAGCAGCCAACAAGGACAGGGTAGGGCCTATGGCTACACCTTC.

V and J are TRBV28 and TRBJ2-2; no definite D call. From germline, CDR1 is MDHEN and CDR2 SYDVKM. The CDR3 extends over 12 amino acids. V was shortened by 8 bases and J by 7 bases, with 11 bases between the two germline ends. DNA for the CDR3: TGTGCCAGCTATCATAGGAGCGGGGAGCTGTTTTTT. This gives the protein CASYHRSGELFF.

This clone has just one count. The chain couples TRBV27 to TRBJ1-6, with D possibly being TRBD1 (5 bases). CDR3 size: 13 residues. V lost 5 bases and J 9 bases, leaving 11 bases between the germline ends. Germline CDR1 is MNHEY and CDR2 is SMNVEV (reference sequence). CDR3: CASSRRGASPLHF. In DNA, the CDR3 is TGTGCCAGCAGTCGAAGGGGCGCTTCACCCCTCCACTTT.

The gene calls are TRBV28 and TRBJ1-6, with a weak D call TRBD1 (5 bases). V lost 7 bases to trimming and J lost 0 bases, with 10 bases between them. This CDR3 comprises 15 residues. CDR1 is MDHEN, CDR2 SYDVKM, per germline. The CDR3 nucleotides read TGTGCCAGCACTAGGGGAAGCTCCTATAATTCACCCCTCCACTTT. Amino acids: CASTRGSSYNSPLHF.

The rearrangement uses TRBV4-3 and TRBJ2-6; 8 nucleotides align to TRBD1. This CDR3 comprises 19 residues. Germline CDR1 and CDR2: LGHNA and YSLEER. Unmatched junction bases numbered 10, after V lost 0 bases and J lost 3 bases. The CDR3 DNA reads as TGCGCCAGCAGCCAAGATGGGACAGGAAGGGTGATTGGGGCCAACGTCCTGACTTTC. This gives the protein CASSQDGTGRVIGANVLTF.

This clone was seen once. The rearrangement uses TRBV18 and TRBJ2-5, with a tentative D call TRBD1 (5 bases). With 4 bases removed from V and 1 base from J, the gap between germline ends came to 13 bases. Germline V gene sequence: CDR1 KGHSH, CDR2 LQKENI. The CDR3 extends over 15 amino acids. CDR3 region: CASSLTRTSQETQYF. DNA of the CDR3: TGTGCCAGCTCACTGACCCGGACAAGCCAAGAGACCCAGTACTTC.

The chain combines TRBV2 with TRBJ1-1; tentative D call: TRBD1 (6 bases). The CDR3 runs to 15 residues. Germline CDR1 and CDR2: SNHLY and FYNNEI. Trimming left V 6 bases short and J 1 base short, with 15 bases between. CDR3 coding DNA: TGTGCCAGCAGGGGGGCCGGGACAACGAACACTGAAGCTTTCTTT. Translated: CASRGAGTTNTEAFF.

The chain carries TRBV5-8 and TRBJ2-4; 10 bases map to TRBD1. CDR1 is SGHTS, CDR2 YDEGEE, per germline. There are 16 residues in the CDR3. Losses at the gene ends were 4 bases for V and 3 bases for J; bases not matched to a gene: 7. This CDR3 is CASSRRDRGNKNIQYF. DNA of the CDR3: TGTGCCAGCAGCCGCCGGGACAGGGGAAACAAAAACATTCAGTACTTC.

The chain recombines TRBV9 with TRBJ2-5, with TRBD1 matching 8 bases. J was trimmed by 3 bases and V by 0 bases; bases with no gene match: 7. This CDR3 has 16 amino acids. The germline V gene has CDR1 SGDLS and CDR2 YYNGEE. CDR3 in amino acids: CASSVAETGVKETQYF. For the CDR3, the DNA is TGTGCCAGCAGCGTAGCTGAGACAGGGGTAAAAGAGACCCAGTACTTC.

J is TRBJ2-4 and V is TRBV7-2; D possibly corresponds to TRBD2 (6 bases). Trimming shortened V by 1 base and J by 0 bases, and 13 bases separated the two germline ends. The CDR3 extends over 17 amino acids. Germline loops: CDR1 SGHTA, CDR2 FQGNSA. CDR3 region: CASSLGYGGVAKNIQYF. The CDR3 DNA reads TGTGCCAGCAGCTTAGGATACGGGGGAGTAGCCAAAAACATTCAGTACTTC.